This record looks at one T cell receptor (beta chain) sequence and its context. The target antigen is unknown. Use of 60 Vbeta and 13 Jbeta primers characterized the PCR. TCRdb's copy holds only in-frame clones and misses some; the assay was immunoSEQ multiplex PCR. The data hold a few hundred thousand clones, with roughly 91% observed a single time. This specimen comes from a study of cytomegalovirus exposure and HLA in healthy donors. Germline V CDR1 and CDR2: SNHLY, FYNNEI. The CDR3 covers 15 residues. V was pared by 7 bases and J by 1 base, with 6 bases of the junction left unmatched. Study-wide results and limits: Further analysis was carried out later, and it showed several of the most significant clusters appearing linked to common viral pathogens.

The receptor's source is a girl aged 2 to 10 in good health and CMV-seronegative. This chain links TRBV2 with TRBJ2-1, with TRBD2 matching over 8 bases. The sequencing input was PBMCs. The CDR3 is CASTRERGSYNEQFF. CDR3 DNA: TGTGCCAGCACGCGCGAGCGGGGGTCCTACAATGAGCAGTTCTTC. Combining the CDR3 with reference TRBV2 and TRBJ2-1 gives the whole variable domain EPEVTQTPSHQVTQMGQEVILRCVPISNHLYFYWYRQILGQKVEFLVSFYNNEISEKSEIFDDQFSVERPDGSNFTLKIRSTKLEDSAMYFCASTRERGSYNEQFFGPGTRLTVL.